This T cell receptor (beta chain) was obtained from a study of blood T cell repertoires in COVID-19. Study-wide context: The United States, Italy and Spain supplied acute and convalescent COVID-19 samples.

This CDR3 has 10 residues. Looked up from germline, CDR1 is DFQATT and CDR2 is SNEGSKA (reference sequence). V was pared by 7 bases and J by 15 bases, with 16 bases between. Profiling relied on immunoSEQ multiplex PCR, and the TCRdb table lists in-frame clones only, not all of them. The sample carries fewer than 300,000 clones, more than 70% recorded once. The sequence derives from a woman aged 18-30 years with acute or convalescent COVID-19. V is TRBV20-1 and J is TRBJ2-1, with a weak D call TRBD2 (6 bases). Sequencing was carried out using peripheral blood. The CDR3 coding sequence is TGCAGTGTCGGGGCTAGCGTGGGGTTCTTC. Translated: CSVGASVGFF.